Given below is one TCR beta chain in context. This entry comes from a study of blood T cell repertoires in COVID-19. Study overall: T cells, B-cell-depleted T cells, or PBMCs provided the cDNA or gDNA that served as material.

Libraries were prepared by immunoSEQ multiplex PCR; TCRdb keeps only in-frame clonotypes and omits some of them. The sample lists nearly 45,000 clones; 87% were seen once. The CDR3 is 15 amino acids. Germline CDR1 reads SGHRS; CDR2 reads YFSETQ. The ends lost 4 bases at V and 7 bases at J; junction bases unmatched: 10. Sequenced input: peripheral blood. The chain employs TRBV5-1 and TRBJ1-4, with 7 nucleotides matching TRBD1. This receptor was taken from a man in his forties or fifties with COVID-19, enrolled during active disease. The CDR3 bases are TGCGCCAGCAGCATCAACACAGGGGTGGGTGAAAAACTGTTTTTT. Protein: CASSINTGVGEKLFF.